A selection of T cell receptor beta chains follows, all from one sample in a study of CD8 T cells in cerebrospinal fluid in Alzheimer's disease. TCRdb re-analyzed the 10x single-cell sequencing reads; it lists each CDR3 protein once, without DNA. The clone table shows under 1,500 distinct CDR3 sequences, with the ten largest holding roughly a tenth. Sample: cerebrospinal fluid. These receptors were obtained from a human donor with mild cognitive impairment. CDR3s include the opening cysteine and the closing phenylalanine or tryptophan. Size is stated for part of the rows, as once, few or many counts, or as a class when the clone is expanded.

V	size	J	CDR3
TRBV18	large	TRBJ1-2	CASSPRSGQEYGYTF
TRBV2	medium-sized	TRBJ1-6	CASSVDLGNSPLHF
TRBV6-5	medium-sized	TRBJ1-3	CASSPDRYSGNTIYF
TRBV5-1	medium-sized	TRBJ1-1	CASGRTNTEAFF
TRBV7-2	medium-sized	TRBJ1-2	CASSAYTGEIGYTF
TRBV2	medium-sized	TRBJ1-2	CASSEVQGGGYTF
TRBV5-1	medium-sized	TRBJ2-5	CASSLELAGGRKETQYF
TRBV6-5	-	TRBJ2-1	CASKRRGGAIGYEQFF
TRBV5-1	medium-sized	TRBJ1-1	CASSPGTPNTEAFF
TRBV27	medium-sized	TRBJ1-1	CASSIPYEITDGENTEAFF
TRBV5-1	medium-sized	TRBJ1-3	CASSLGQETSGNTIYF
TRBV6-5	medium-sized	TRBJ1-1	CASEQGGRNTEAFF
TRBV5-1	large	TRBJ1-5	CASSLVQGVEPQHF
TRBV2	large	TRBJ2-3	CASSEGLDTDTQYF
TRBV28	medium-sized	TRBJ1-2	CASSLTGEGYGYTF
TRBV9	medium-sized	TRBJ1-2	CASSPAWDYGYTF
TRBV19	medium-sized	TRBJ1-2	CASRRGMIYGYTF
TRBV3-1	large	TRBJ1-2	CASSQDLGNYGYTF
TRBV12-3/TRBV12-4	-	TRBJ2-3	CASRPETRITDTQYF
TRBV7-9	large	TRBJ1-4	CASSPRTGSDEKLFF
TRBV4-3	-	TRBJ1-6	CASSPEDRVDSPLHF
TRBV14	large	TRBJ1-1	CASSRRPQAEAFF
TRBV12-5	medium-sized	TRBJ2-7	CASGLVDGLEQYF
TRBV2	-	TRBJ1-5	CASGTGSASNQPQHF
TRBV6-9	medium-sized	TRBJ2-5	CASRPAETQYF
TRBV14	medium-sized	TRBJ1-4	CASSQDWFRGLFF
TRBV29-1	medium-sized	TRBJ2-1	CSVEGGGDRYNEQFF
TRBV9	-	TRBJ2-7	CASSVALVSYEQYF
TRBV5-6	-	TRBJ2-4	CASSLRQNIQYF
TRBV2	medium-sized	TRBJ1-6	CASSEPGATLHF
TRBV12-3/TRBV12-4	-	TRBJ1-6	CASSQIQGGTYNSPLHF
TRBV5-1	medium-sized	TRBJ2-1	CASSSGQGLGNEQFF
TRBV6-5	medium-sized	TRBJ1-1	CASSYRTARENTEAFF
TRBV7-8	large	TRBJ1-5	CASSLGQGAKPQHF
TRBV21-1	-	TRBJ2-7	CASSKAGRACYEQYF
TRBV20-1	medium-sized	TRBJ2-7	CSADTILTRDPHEQYF
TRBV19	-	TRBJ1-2	CASRRTDFYGYTF
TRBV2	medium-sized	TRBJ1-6	CASRGQLNSPLHF
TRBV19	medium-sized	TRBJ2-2	CASSESANTGELFF
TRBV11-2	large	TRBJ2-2	CASSWDRGNTGELFF
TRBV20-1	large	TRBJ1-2	CSARGKLNYGYTF
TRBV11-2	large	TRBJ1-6	CASSSNIADSPLHF
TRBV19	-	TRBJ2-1	CASSINHRQKHYNEQFF
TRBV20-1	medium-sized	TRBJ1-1	CSATVGGTGRGEAFF
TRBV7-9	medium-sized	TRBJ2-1	CASTPWDNEQFF
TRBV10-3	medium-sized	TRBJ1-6	CATRTLTSNNSPLHF
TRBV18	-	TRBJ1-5	CASSPAGVGSNQPQHF
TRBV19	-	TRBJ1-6	CASSTRIGGVNSPLHF
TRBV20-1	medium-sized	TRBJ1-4	CSASVRPGEKLFF
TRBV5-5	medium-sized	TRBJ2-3	CASSLQSGGRTDTQYF
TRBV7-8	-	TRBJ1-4	CASSRSTGGNEKLFF